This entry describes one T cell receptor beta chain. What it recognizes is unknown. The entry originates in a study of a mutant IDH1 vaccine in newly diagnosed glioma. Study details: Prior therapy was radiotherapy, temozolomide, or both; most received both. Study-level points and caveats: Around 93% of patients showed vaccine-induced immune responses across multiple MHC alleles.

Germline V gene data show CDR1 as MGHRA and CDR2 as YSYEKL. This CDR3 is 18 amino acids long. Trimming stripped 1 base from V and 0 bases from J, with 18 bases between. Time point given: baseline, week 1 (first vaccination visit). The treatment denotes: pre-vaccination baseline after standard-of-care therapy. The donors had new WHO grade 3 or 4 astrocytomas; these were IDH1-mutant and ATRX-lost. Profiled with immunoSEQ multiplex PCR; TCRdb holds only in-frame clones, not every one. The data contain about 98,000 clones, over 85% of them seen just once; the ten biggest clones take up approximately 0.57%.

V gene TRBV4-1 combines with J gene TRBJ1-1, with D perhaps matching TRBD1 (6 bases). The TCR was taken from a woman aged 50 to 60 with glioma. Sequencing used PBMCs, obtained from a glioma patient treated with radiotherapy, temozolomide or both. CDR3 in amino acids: CASSQGAQGQLMNTEAFF. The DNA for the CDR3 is TGCGCCAGCAGCCAAGGGGCCCAGGGGCAACTCATGAACACTGAAGCTTTCTTT.